The 20 T cell receptor beta chains in this list originate from one sample, sequenced in a study of blood T cell repertoires in COVID-19. The assay was immunoSEQ multiplex PCR, and TCRdb's table has in-frame clones only and misses some. Among 100,000 or so clones listed, roughly 80% were seen once. The material sequenced was peripheral blood. These receptors were taken from a woman at least 80 years old with acute or convalescent COVID-19.

The V gene is TRBV11-2, the J gene TRBJ2-7, with TRBD2 matching over 12 bases. Germline-derived CDR1 and CDR2 are SGHAT and FQNNGV. The CDR3 is made up of 15 amino acids. Trimming took 4 bases from V and 4 from J; bases not matched to a gene: 5. The CDR3 nucleotides are TGTGCCAGCAGCTACGGACTAGCGGGATTTTACGAGCAGTACGTC. It yields the protein CASSYGLAGFYEQYV.

The chain combines TRBV29-1 with TRBJ1-6; D gene ambiguous. V lost 6 bases to trimming and J lost 13 bases, with 19 bases between them. CDR1 is SQVTM and CDR2 is ANQGSEA in the germline V gene. The CDR3 runs to 13 residues. CDR3 amino acids: CSVKVTGDGPLHF. The CDR3 bases are TGCAGCGTCAAAGTTACCGGGGATGGGCCCCTCCACTTT.

This clone was found a few times. The rearrangement joins TRBV5-4 to TRBJ2-1; maybe TRBD2 (5 bases). Per germline, CDR1 SGHNT and CDR2 YYREEE (reference sequence). The CDR3 is made up of 15 amino acids. V was cut by 3 bases and J by 4 bases, with 14 bases left in between. The CDR3 is CASSSGPTTYNEQFF. The DNA of the CDR3 is TGTGCCAGCAGCTCTGGCCCGACTACTTACAATGAGCAGTTCTTC.

V gene TRBV19 combines with J gene TRBJ1-6; D remains ambiguous. The CDR3 sequence is 13 residues long. Germline V gives CDR1 LNHDA, CDR2 SQIVND (reference sequence). The V end lost 5 bases, the J end lost 6 bases, and 8 bases lay between the germline ends. The CDR3 sequence is CASSPRLNSPLHF. For the CDR3, the DNA is TGTGCCAGTAGTCCTAGACTTAATTCACCCCTCCACTTT. Variable domain in full (rest from reference TRBV19 and TRBJ1-6): DGGITQSPKYLFRKEGQNVTLSCEQNLNHDAMYWYRQDPGQGLRLIYYSQIVNDFQKGDIAEGYSVSREKKESFPLTVTSAQKNPTAFYLCASSPRLNSPLHFGNGTRLTVT.

This chain joins TRBV5-1 and TRBJ2-3; D may be TRBD1 (5 bases). This CDR3 comprises 15 residues. Germline values: CDR1 SGHRS, CDR2 YFSETQ. Trimming took off 5 bases at V and 4 bases at J, with 17 bases between the two ends. As DNA, the CDR3 is TGCGCCAGCAGGGTACAGGTCCAGGGCCCAGATACGCAGTATTTT. It encodes CASRVQVQGPDTQYF.

V and J are TRBV5-6 and TRBJ2-5; 7 bases match TRBD1. The CDR3 sequence is 13 residues long. J gave up 2 bases and V 4 bases, and 2 bases lay outside the gene matches. Germline CDR1 SGHDT, CDR2 YYEEEE. The CDR3 nucleotides read TGTGCCAGCAGCAAGGGACAGCAAGAGACCCAGTACTTC. It yields the protein CASSKGQQETQYF.

This clone has just a few counts. The gene calls are TRBV7-9 and TRBJ1-5; D possibly corresponds to TRBD1 (5 bases). Germline V CDR1 and CDR2: SEHNR, FQNEAQ (reference sequence). Trimming cost V 1 base and J 2 bases, with 12 bases left between them. There are 16 residues in the CDR3. CDR3 loop: CASSLGVGAGNQPQHF. CDR3 nucleotides: TGTGCCAGCAGCTTAGGTGTAGGGGCGGGCAATCAGCCCCAGCATTTT. Combining the CDR3 with reference TRBV7-9 and TRBJ1-5 gives the whole variable domain DTGVSQNPRHKITKRGQNVTFRCDPISEHNRLYWYRQTLGQGPEFLTYFQNEAQLEKSRLLSDRFSAERPKGSFSTLEIQRTEQGDSAMYLCASSLGVGAGNQPQHFGDGTRLSIL.

The V gene is TRBV7-2, the J gene TRBJ2-2; D gene ambiguous. Germline lookup yields CDR1 SGHTA and CDR2 FQGNSA. Trimming stripped 6 bases from V and 0 bases from J, with 5 bases between. The length of the CDR3 is 13 residues. In nucleotides, the CDR3 is TGTGCCAGCAGTTTCTCGAACACCGGGGAGCTGTTTTTT. Encoded protein: CASSFSNTGELFF.

V and J are TRBV19 and TRBJ1-4, with D tentatively TRBD1 (5 bases). V gave up 6 bases and J gave up 5 bases, with 13 bases separating them. Looked up from germline, CDR1 is LNHDA and CDR2 is SQIVND (reference sequence). The CDR3 totals 14 residues. The CDR3 region is CASRTGVENEKLFF. The CDR3 nucleotides read TGTGCCAGTAGGACGGGGGTAGAGAATGAAAAACTGTTTTTT.

V gene TRBV29-1 combines with J gene TRBJ2-5; D possibly corresponds to TRBD2 (7 bases). V dropped 6 bases and J dropped 1 base, with 15 bases sitting between them. The CDR3 contains 14 residues. CDR1 is SQVTM and CDR2 is ANQGSEA in the germline V gene. The CDR3 DNA reads as TGCAGCGTGGGGGGGGCGGGAGTCCAAGAGACCCAGTACTTC. It translates to CSVGGAGVQETQYF.

This clone appeared a few times. The chain is built from TRBV28 and TRBJ2-7; 8 bases are a match to TRBD1. Trimming at V came to 6 bases and at J to 3 bases, leaving 7 bases not matched to a gene. This CDR3 spans 14 amino acids. From germline, CDR1 is MDHEN and CDR2 SYDVKM. The CDR3: CASRPRDRNYEQYF. CDR3 DNA: TGTGCCAGCAGACCCCGGGACAGGAACTACGAGCAGTACTTC. The full variable domain, with the rest looked up from reference TRBV28 and TRBJ2-7, is DVKVTQSSRYLVKRTGEKVFLECVQDMDHENMFWYRQDPGLGLRLIYFSYDVKMKEKGDIPEGYSVSREKKERFSLILESASTNQTSMYLCASRPRDRNYEQYFGPGTRLTVT.

The chain has TRBV5-1 and TRBJ2-6, with D unresolved. The germline gives CDR1 SGHRS, CDR2 YFSETQ. Trimming removed 0 bases from V and 0 bases from J, with 7 bases in between. This CDR3 is built from 16 residues. The CDR3 nucleotides are TGCGCCAGCAGCTTGGCTGTCGGCTCTGGGGCCAACGTCCTGACTTTC. Residues: CASSLAVGSGANVLTF.

The chain carries TRBV7-8 and TRBJ1-2; 7 bases match TRBD1. The junction had 1 base not matched to a gene; V was cut back by 5 bases and J by 1 base. The germline V gene has CDR1 SGHVS and CDR2 FQNEAQ. The CDR3 covers 13 residues. CDR3 loop: CASSRDSNYGYTF. Written as DNA, the CDR3 is TGTGCCAGCAGCAGGGACAGTAACTATGGCTACACCTTC.

The chain uses TRBV5-1 and TRBJ1-2, with D perhaps TRBD1 (6 bases). The CDR3 consists of 15 residues. V was pared by 4 bases and J by 2 bases, with 15 bases between. Per the germline V gene, CDR1 is SGHRS and CDR2 is YFSETQ. The chain's CDR3 is CASSRSAGANYGYTF. As DNA, the CDR3 is TGCGCCAGCAGCCGATCTGCGGGGGCCAACTATGGCTACACCTTC.

The J gene is TRBJ2-1, the V gene TRBV6-1; no firm D call. V lost 0 bases and J lost 13, with 7 bases in between. CDR1 is MNHNS and CDR2 is SASEGT in the germline V gene. The CDR3 covers 11 residues. The DNA of the CDR3 is TGTGCCAGCAGTGAAGCTAGCCAACAGTTCTTC. It is translated as CASSEASQQFF.

This sequence joins TRBV5-1 and TRBJ1-1; D might be TRBD1 (6 bases). This CDR3 has 13 residues. Germline CDR1 and CDR2: SGHRS and YFSETQ. Trimming shortened V by 7 bases and J by 7 bases, and 17 bases separated the two germline ends. The CDR3, as DNA: TGCGCCAGCCGTTTGGCCGGGACACTTGAAGCTTTCTTT. Translating it yields CASRLAGTLEAFF.

The V and J genes are TRBV10-3 and TRBJ2-5; unclear D gene. Germline assignment: CDR1 ENHRY and CDR2 SYGVKD. This CDR3 is 12 amino acids long. The V and J ends lost 8 bases and 0 bases respectively, with 7 bases between them. As DNA, the CDR3 is TGTGCCATCGCGGAAAACCAAGAGACCCAGTACTTC. As protein: CAIAENQETQYF.

V is TRBV29-1 and J is TRBJ2-3, with 14 bases identical to TRBD2. Germline V gene sequence: CDR1 SQVTM, CDR2 ANQGSEA. The CDR3 is 14 residues long. V dropped 5 bases and J dropped 4; count of bases not matched to a gene: 2. The CDR3 here is CSVSGLAGADTQYF. For the CDR3, the DNA is TGCAGCGTTTCGGGACTAGCGGGAGCAGATACGCAGTATTTT.

In regard to this clone: Compared with germline, one end of the junction differs, possibly owing to a read error. The chain employs TRBV6-5 and TRBJ1-5; 8 bases are a match to TRBD1. Germline-derived CDR1 and CDR2 are MNHEY and SVGAGI. The CDR3 sequence is 11 residues long. DNA of the CDR3: TGTGCCAGCAGCCCGGGACAGGTTCTGGTTTTT. This codes for CASSPGQVLVF.

The gene calls are TRBV5-6 and TRBJ2-5, with TRBD2 identical over 12 bases. The germline gives CDR1 SGHDT, CDR2 YYEEEE. The length of the CDR3 is 15 residues. The trim removed 4 bases at V and 5 bases at J, leaving 6 bases unmatched. The CDR3 nucleotides read TGTGCCAGCAGCGTCCGACTAGCGGGAGTGGAGACCCAGTACTTC. Protein: CASSVRLAGVETQYF.